This TCR beta chain was sequenced during a study of blood T cell repertoires in COVID-19. Whole-study context: There were acute and convalescent COVID-19 samples, and they came from the United States, Italy and Spain. The analysed material was cDNA or gDNA that came from T cells, B-cell-depleted T cells, or PBMCs.

The V gene end was trimmed by 4 bases and the J gene end by 2 bases; junction bases not matched to a gene: 12. This CDR3 is 16 amino acids long. The germline V gene encodes CDR1 SGHRS and CDR2 YFSETQ. In the original processing: Amplifying reference gene primers gave estimates of nucleated cell counts. Here immunoSEQ multiplex PCR was the method, and the copy in TCRdb shows in-frame clones only, minus some. V, J and clone size were drawn from that table, and D and trimming were deduced from the DNA. The sample has around 29,000 clones, 70% to 90% seen once. This clone has just one count. This sequence was found in a human donor in a cohort sampled during active COVID-19. The genes are TRBV5-1 and TRBJ2-7, with TRBD1 identical over 7 bases. The sample taken for sequencing was peripheral blood. The CDR3 is CASSTHTGTAPYEQYF. As DNA, the CDR3 is TGCGCCAGCAGCACTCATACCGGGACAGCCCCCTACGAGCAGTACTTC.